The rows below give T cell receptor beta chains drawn from one sample of a study of graft-versus-host responses after intestinal transplantation. Sequencing was performed with immunoSEQ multiplex PCR; in TCRdb, only in-frame clones are kept and a portion is missing. The sample includes 130,000 to 150,000 clones, roughly 91% of them seen just once. No antigen has been assigned to these receptors. Sample: unstimulated CD4+ T cells sorted from spleen or lymph node cells, taken before intestinal transplant. The receptors derive from a human donor who received an intestinal transplant. Both conserved end residues are part of each CDR3. D genes are given only for firm matches. Expanded clones get a size class; other rows say once, few or many, or leave the size out.

length	size	D	J	V	CDR3	DNA
14	NA	TRBD2	TRBJ2-5	TRBV12-5	CASGLAGGQETQYF	TGTGCTAGTGGTTTAGCGGGAGGGCAAGAGACCCAGTACTTC
14	NA	NA	TRBJ1-6	TRBV6-4	CASSAGRNNSPLHF	TGTGCCAGCAGTGCCGGGAGGAATAATTCACCCCTCCACTTT
16	NA	TRBD2	TRBJ2-7	TRBV5-8	CASSLGGGSSSYEQYF	TGTGCCAGCAGCTTGGGGGGGGGTTCCAGCTCCTACGAGCAGTACTTC
17	NA	NA	TRBJ2-3	TRBV15	CATSRDPSARGADTQYF	TGTGCCACCAGCAGAGACCCTAGTGCGAGAGGCGCAGATACGCAGTATTTT
12	NA	NA	TRBJ2-6	TRBV9	CASESGANVLTF	TGTGCCAGCGAGTCTGGGGCCAACGTCCTGACTTTC
18	once	TRBD2	TRBJ2-1	TRBV4-3	CASSQGRSLAASYNEQFF	TGCGCCAGCAGCCAAGGTCGGTCCCTAGCGGCCTCCTACAATGAGCAGTTCTTC
15	NA	NA	TRBJ2-1	TRBV7-2	CASSPRRPRDYEQFF	TGTGCCAGCAGCCCGCGAAGGCCAAGAGATTATGAGCAGTTCTTC
12	NA	TRBD1	TRBJ1-1	TRBV29-1	CSVRIWTDREYF	TGCAGCGTTCGAATCTGGACCGACAGGGAGTACTTT
15	NA	NA	TRBJ1-3	TRBV11-2	CASSKEQGQLNTIYF	TGTGCCAGCAGCAAGGAACAGGGCCAACTAAACACCATATATTTT
16	NA	TRBD1	TRBJ2-1	TRBV7-3	CASSQTGTGAYNEQFF	TGTGCCAGCAGCCAGACCGGGACAGGGGCCTACAATGAGCAGTTCTTC
18	NA	TRBD2	TRBJ2-1	TRBV5-6	CASSLASGPRSSYNEQFF	TGTGCCAGCAGCTTAGCTAGCGGGCCCCGGAGCTCCTACAATGAGCAGTTCTTC
13	NA	NA	TRBJ1-2	TRBV30	CAWRSAGSYGYTF	TGTGCCTGGAGGTCGGCAGGGAGCTATGGCTACACCTTC
15	NA	TRBD2	TRBJ2-5	TRBV19	CASRSSGSYQETQYF	TGTGCCAGTAGGTCTAGCGGGAGTTACCAAGAGACCCAGTACTTC
15	NA	TRBD1	TRBJ1-1	TRBV13	CASSLGTGVNTEAFF	TGTGCCAGCAGCTTAGGAACAGGGGTCAACACTGAAGCTTTCTTT
15	NA	TRBD1	TRBJ2-7	TRBV6-5	CASNLDRGRNYEQYF	TGTGCCAGCAACCTCGACAGGGGGCGAAATTACGAGCAGTACTTC
14	NA	TRBD2	TRBJ2-1	TRBV11-3	CARRKREYGNEQFF	TGTGCCAGAAGGAAGCGGGAGTATGGGAATGAGCAGTTCTTC
10	NA	NA	TRBJ2-7	TRBV2	CASSGGEQYF	TGTGCCAGCAGTGGGGGGGAGCAGTACTTC
15	NA	NA	TRBJ2-2	TRBV30	CAWVNRGANTGELFF	TGTGCCTGGGTTAATCGAGGAGCGAACACCGGGGAGCTGTTTTTT
16	NA	TRBD1	TRBJ1-1	TRBV18	CASSTLGQGRNTEAFF	TGTGCCAGCTCAACCCTCGGACAGGGGCGGAACACTGAAGCTTTCTTT
16	NA	TRBD2	TRBJ2-1	TRBV7-3	CASSPSLAGVGNEQFF	TGTGCCAGCAGCCCGTCCCTAGCGGGAGTAGGCAATGAGCAGTTCTTC
16	NA	TRBD2	TRBJ2-1	TRBV12-5	CASARLAGSSYNEQFF	TGTGCTAGTGCCCGTTTAGCGGGAAGCTCCTACAATGAGCAGTTCTTC
15	NA	NA	TRBJ1-5	TRBV28	CASSFVGRLNQPQHF	TGTGCCAGCAGTTTCGTAGGGCGGCTCAATCAGCCCCAGCATTTT
14	once	NA	TRBJ2-7	TRBV18	CASSRGRHSYEQYF	TGTGCCAGCTCACGAGGACGGCACTCCTACGAGCAGTACTTC
14	NA	TRBD2	TRBJ2-7	TRBV18	CASSPPTSPYEQYF	TGTGCCAGCTCACCACCGACTAGCCCCTACGAGCAGTACTTC
11	NA	NA	TRBJ2-3	TRBV2	CASGLSDTQYF	TGTGCCAGCGGGCTATCAGATACGCAGTATTTT
14	NA	NA	TRBJ1-5	TRBV28	CASVTGGLNQPQHF	TGTGCCAGCGTCACAGGAGGCCTGAATCAGCCCCAGCATTTT
17	NA	TRBD2	TRBJ2-1	TRBV18	CASSPLGLAGSYNEQFF	TGTGCCAGCTCACCGCTGGGACTAGCGGGCTCCTACAATGAGCAGTTCTTC